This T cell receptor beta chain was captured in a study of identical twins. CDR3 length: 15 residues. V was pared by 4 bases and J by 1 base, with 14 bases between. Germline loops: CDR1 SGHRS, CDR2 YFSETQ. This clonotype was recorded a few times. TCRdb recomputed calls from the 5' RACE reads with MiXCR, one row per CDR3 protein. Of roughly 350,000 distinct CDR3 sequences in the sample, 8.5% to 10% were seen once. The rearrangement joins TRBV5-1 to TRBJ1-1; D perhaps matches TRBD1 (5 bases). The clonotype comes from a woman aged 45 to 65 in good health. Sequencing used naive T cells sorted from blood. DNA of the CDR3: TGCGCCAGCAGCCCTAGCCGCGACAGGAACACTGAAGCTTTCTTT. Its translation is CASSPSRDRNTEAFF.